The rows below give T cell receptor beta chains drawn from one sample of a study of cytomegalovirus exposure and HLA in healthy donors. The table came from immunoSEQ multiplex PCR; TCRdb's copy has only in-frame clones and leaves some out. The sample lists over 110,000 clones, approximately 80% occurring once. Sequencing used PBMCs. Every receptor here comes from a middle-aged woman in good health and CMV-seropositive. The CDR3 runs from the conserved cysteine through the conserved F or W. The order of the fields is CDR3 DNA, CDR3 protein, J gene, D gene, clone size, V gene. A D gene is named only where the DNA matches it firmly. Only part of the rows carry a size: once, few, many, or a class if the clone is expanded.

CDR3nt: TGTGCCAGTAGTACACAGGGGCGTTCGACTGAAGCTTTCTTT
CDR3aa: CASSTQGRSTEAFF
j_gene: TRBJ1-1
d_gene: TRBD1
abundance: NA
v_gene: TRBV19

CDR3nt: TGTGCCAGTAGTATAAGGGGACTTCCCTACGAGCAGTACTTC
CDR3aa: CASSIRGLPYEQYF
j_gene: TRBJ2-7
d_gene: NA
abundance: few
v_gene: TRBV19

CDR3nt: TGTGCCAGCAGCGGGTCGGGACAGGAGTTTTTTACCTACGAGCAGTACTTC
CDR3aa: CASSGSGQEFFTYEQYF
j_gene: TRBJ2-7
d_gene: TRBD1
abundance: NA
v_gene: TRBV11-2

CDR3nt: TGCGCCAGCAGCTTGACAGGGTCTAATGAAAAACTGTTTTTT
CDR3aa: CASSLTGSNEKLFF
j_gene: TRBJ1-4
d_gene: NA
abundance: NA
v_gene: TRBV5-1

CDR3nt: TGTGCCAGCGGTCAGCGCTTCAATCAGCCCCAGCATTTT
CDR3aa: CASGQRFNQPQHF
j_gene: TRBJ1-5
d_gene: NA
abundance: NA
v_gene: TRBV6-5

CDR3nt: TGTGCCACCAGCAGAGATCTGGGAGGCGGGAAGCGCGAGCAGTACTTC
CDR3aa: CATSRDLGGGKREQYF
j_gene: TRBJ2-7
d_gene: NA
abundance: NA
v_gene: TRBV15

CDR3nt: TGTGCCAGCAGCTTATACGGGGCGAACACCGGGGAGCTGTTTTTT
CDR3aa: CASSLYGANTGELFF
j_gene: TRBJ2-2
d_gene: NA
abundance: NA
v_gene: TRBV7-2

CDR3nt: TGTGCCAGCAGCTGGGGAGGGTGGGCATCGATACACGAGCAGTACTTC
CDR3aa: CASSWGGWASIHEQYF
j_gene: TRBJ2-7
d_gene: TRBD2
abundance: NA
v_gene: TRBV5-6

CDR3nt: TGTGCCAGCAGCGTCGACAATAATGAAAAACTGTTTTTT
CDR3aa: CASSVDNNEKLFF
j_gene: TRBJ1-4
d_gene: NA
abundance: few
v_gene: TRBV9

CDR3nt: TGTGCCAGCATCGGACTGGAGAACACCGGGGAGCTGTTTTTT
CDR3aa: CASIGLENTGELFF
j_gene: TRBJ2-2
d_gene: NA
abundance: NA
v_gene: TRBV6-5

CDR3nt: TGTGCCTGGAGTGTTCGGGGGGCGAGTGGAAACACCATATATTTT
CDR3aa: CAWSVRGASGNTIYF
j_gene: TRBJ1-3
d_gene: NA
abundance: NA
v_gene: TRBV30

CDR3nt: TGTGCCAGCAGTACCTTACTAGCGGGAGGAGAGACCCAGTACTTC
CDR3aa: CASSTLLAGGETQYF
j_gene: TRBJ2-5
d_gene: TRBD2
abundance: NA
v_gene: TRBV6-1

CDR3nt: TGTGCCAGCAGCTGGGACAGGAACACCGGGGAGCTGTTTTTT
CDR3aa: CASSWDRNTGELFF
j_gene: TRBJ2-2
d_gene: TRBD1
abundance: NA
v_gene: TRBV5-6

CDR3nt: TGTGCCAGCTCACTTACAGGGGTGGCCTACGAGCAGTACTTC
CDR3aa: CASSLTGVAYEQYF
j_gene: TRBJ2-7
d_gene: TRBD1
abundance: NA
v_gene: TRBV18

CDR3nt: TGTTCCAGCAGCTTAGGATCCGGCGCCGGGGGGCCCCAGCATTTT
CDR3aa: CSSSLGSGAGGPQHF
j_gene: TRBJ1-5
d_gene: NA
abundance: NA
v_gene: TRBV7-9

CDR3nt: TGTGCCAGCAGCTTGGAACAGCGGACTGAAGCTTTCTTT
CDR3aa: CASSLEQRTEAFF
j_gene: TRBJ1-1
d_gene: NA
abundance: few
v_gene: TRBV5-6

CDR3nt: TGTGCCAGCAGCCGAGACAGAAATGAGCAGTTCTTC
CDR3aa: CASSRDRNEQFF
j_gene: TRBJ2-1
d_gene: NA
abundance: once
v_gene: TRBV6-5

CDR3nt: TGTGCCAGCAGCTCCCCGGGACAGGGGTGGACTGAAGCTTTCTTT
CDR3aa: CASSSPGQGWTEAFF
j_gene: TRBJ1-1
d_gene: TRBD1
abundance: NA
v_gene: TRBV6-5

CDR3nt: TGCGCCCCCCCTTCCCACGAGCAGTACTTC
CDR3aa: CAPPSHEQYF
j_gene: TRBJ2-7
d_gene: NA
abundance: once
v_gene: TRBV10-1

CDR3nt: TGCGCCAGCAGCTTTCAGGGGGGACTCTACGAGCAGTACTTC
CDR3aa: CASSFQGGLYEQYF
j_gene: TRBJ2-7
d_gene: NA
abundance: few
v_gene: TRBV5-1

CDR3nt: TGCGCCAGCAGCTTGGCCGAGGGGGCAATGACCCAGTACTTC
CDR3aa: CASSLAEGAMTQYF
j_gene: TRBJ2-5
d_gene: TRBD1
abundance: NA
v_gene: TRBV5-1

CDR3nt: TGTGCCAGCAGCGTAGACCCCCATGCGGCGCGGGAGCAGTACTTC
CDR3aa: CASSVDPHAAREQYF
j_gene: TRBJ2-7
d_gene: NA
abundance: NA
v_gene: TRBV9

CDR3nt: TGCGCCAGCAGCCTTAGCGGGAGGGCCACAGAGACCCAGTACTTC
CDR3aa: CASSLSGRATETQYF
j_gene: TRBJ2-5
d_gene: TRBD2
abundance: NA
v_gene: TRBV5-1